The 25 T cell receptor beta chains given below trace back to one sample, sequenced in a study of cytomegalovirus exposure and HLA in healthy donors. With 60 Vbeta and 13 Jbeta primers, the PCR was carried out. Assay used: immunoSEQ multiplex PCR; TCRdb lists only in-frame clones, some missing. The sample holds over 100,000 clones, around 80% seen once. Sequences were obtained from PBMCs. Every receptor here comes from a man aged 25-45 years in good health and CMV-seropositive.

In its sample, this clone was seen once. The rearrangement uses TRBV27 and TRBJ2-6; D uncertain. CDR3 length equals 16 residues. Germline V gene lookup returns CDR1 MNHEY and CDR2 SMNVEV (reference sequence). V shed 5 bases and J shed 0 bases, with 11 bases lying between them. The CDR3 DNA reads as TGTGCCAGCAGTCGGCGGTCCGCCTCTGGGGCCAACGTCCTGACTTTC. Its translation is CASSRRSASGANVLTF.

This clone turned up a few times. The genes are TRBV4-3 and TRBJ2-5; 7 nucleotides line up with TRBD1. V lost 0 bases to trimming and J lost 4 bases; unmatched junction nucleotides: 2. Germline-derived CDR1 and CDR2 are LGHNA and YSLEER. This CDR3 has 14 amino acids. The CDR3 protein is CASSQDEGAETQYF. The CDR3 coding sequence is TGCGCCAGCAGCCAAGATGAGGGGGCAGAGACCCAGTACTTC.

V and J are TRBV6-4 and TRBJ2-1; 8 bases match TRBD1. There are 15 residues in the CDR3. Germline V gives CDR1 MRHNA, CDR2 SNTAGT. J lost 8 bases, V lost 2 bases, and 8 bases had no gene match. CDR3 DNA: TGTGCCAGCAGTGACAAGGGACAGGAGTGGGATGAGCAGTTCTTC. This encodes CASSDKGQEWDEQFF.

This clone was seen a handful of times. V usage is TRBV5-4 and J usage is TRBJ1-2; D is ambiguous. Trimming shortened V by 0 bases and J by 8 bases, and 11 bases separated the two germline ends. Germline V gene sequence: CDR1 SGHNT, CDR2 YYREEE (reference sequence). This CDR3 is 13 amino acids long. The CDR3 DNA sequence: TGTGCCAGCAGCTTGGCCGGGGTATTGGGCTACACCTTC. Residues: CASSLAGVLGYTF. Full variable domain (missing parts from reference TRBV5-4 and TRBJ1-2): ETGVTQSPTHLIKTRGQQVTLRCSSQSGHNTVSWYQQALGQGPQFIFQYYREEENGRGNFPPRFSGLQFPNYSSELNVNALELDDSALYLCASSLAGVLGYTFGSGTRLTVV.

The chain links TRBV27 to TRBJ1-2; 9 nucleotides line up with TRBD1. CDR3 length: 16 amino acids. With V trimmed by 0 bases and J by 4 bases, 6 bases remained unmatched. CDR1 and CDR2 from the germline V gene are MNHEY and SMNVEV (reference sequence). CDR3: CASSLSSGQGIYGYTF. The CDR3 region has the DNA TGTGCCAGCAGTTTATCATCCGGACAGGGGATCTATGGCTACACCTTC.

Here the CDR3 DNA reads TGTGCCAGCAGTTCCCCGAGCGGGGGGGTTGAAGAGACCCAGTACTTC. This gives the protein CASSSPSGGVEETQYF. The V and J genes are TRBV6-5 and TRBJ2-5, with TRBD2 matching 10 bases. Germline V gene data show CDR1 as MNHEY and CDR2 as SVGAGI. Trimming cost V 4 bases and J 3 bases; bases outside gene matches: 8. There are 16 residues in the CDR3.

This chain uses TRBV10-2 with TRBJ1-5; D is perhaps TRBD1 (5 bases). This CDR3 region has 17 residues. The V and J ends lost 3 bases and 8 bases respectively, with 23 bases between them. Germline lookup yields CDR1 WSHSY and CDR2 SAAADI. The CDR3 protein is CASSDSGTGWGDEPQHF. For the CDR3, the DNA is TGCGCCAGCAGTGACTCTGGCACCGGGTGGGGGGATGAGCCCCAGCATTTT.

This clone came up once. The chain joins TRBV4-1 to TRBJ2-5; D remains ambiguous. The J call may be incorrect, as the DNA end agrees better with TRBJ2-7. This CDR3 spans 16 amino acids. Per germline, CDR1 MGHRA and CDR2 YSYEKL. CDR3 coding DNA: TGCGCCAGCAGCCGTACCCCGGCGGAATCATACTACGAGCAGTACTTC. Translation gives CASSRTPAESYYEQYF.

This clone was observed once. The V call is TRBV5-1, the J call TRBJ1-6; TRBD1 agrees at 9 bases. V gave up 4 bases and J gave up 8 bases; unmatched junction bases: 7. Germline loops: CDR1 SGHRS, CDR2 YFSETQ. This CDR3 contains 15 residues. CDR3 nucleotide sequence: TGCGCCAGCAGCCCGGGACAGGGAGATCATTCACCCCTCCACTTT. Residues: CASSPGQGDHSPLHF.

This clone came up once. The chain couples TRBV30 to TRBJ1-6; D is possibly TRBD1 (6 bases). This CDR3 is 13 amino acids long. Germline V gene data show CDR1 as GTSNPN and CDR2 as SVGIG (reference sequence). Trimming removed 3 bases from V and 7 bases from J, with 10 bases in between. The CDR3 loop is CAWSSGANSPLHF. The DNA for the CDR3 is TGTGCCTGGAGCTCAGGGGCCAATTCACCCCTCCACTTT.

The chain joins TRBV4-2 to TRBJ2-1; 7 positions agree with TRBD1. This CDR3 is 14 amino acids long. Germline assignment: CDR1 LGHNA and CDR2 YNFKEQ. With 1 base clipped from V and 5 bases from J, the junction kept 2 bases outside the gene matches. The CDR3 protein is CASSQGDSDNEQFF. CDR3 DNA: TGTGCCAGCAGCCAAGGGGACAGCGACAATGAGCAGTTCTTC.

The rearrangement uses TRBV7-8 and TRBJ1-2; 7 nucleotides line up with TRBD1. V was pared by 6 bases and J by 1 base, with 5 bases of the junction left unmatched. The length of the CDR3 is 14 residues. Germline CDR1 SGHVS, CDR2 FQNEAQ. This chain's CDR3 is CASSKTGNNYGYTF. Written as DNA, the CDR3 is TGTGCCAGCAGTAAGACAGGGAATAACTATGGCTACACCTTC. Drawing the rest from reference TRBV7-8 and TRBJ1-2, the complete variable domain is GAGVSQSPRYKVAKRGQDVALRCDPISGHVSLFWYQQALGQGPEFLTYFQNEAQLDKSGLPSDRFFAERPEGSVSTLKIQRTQQEDSAVYLCASSKTGNNYGYTFGSGTRLTVV.

As for this clone: This sample also contains other DNA sequences that code for the same CDR3. The chain joins TRBV6-5 to TRBJ1-2; TRBD1 matches 9 bases. This CDR3 is built from 14 residues. V dropped 6 bases and J dropped 6; count of bases not matched to a gene: 8. Germline CDR1 is MNHEY and CDR2 is SVGAGI. The CDR3: CASSPGQGTDGYTF. CDR3 DNA: TGTGCCAGCAGCCCCGGACAGGGGACGGATGGCTACACCTTC.

In its sample, this clone was seen a few times. V is TRBV5-4 and J is TRBJ1-5; D is possibly TRBD1 (5 bases). The CDR3 is 13 residues long. CDR1 and CDR2 from the germline V gene are SGHNT and YYREEE (reference sequence). V lost 0 bases to trimming and J lost 4 bases, with 5 bases between them. The CDR3 spells CASSLGQNQPQHF. The CDR3 DNA sequence: TGTGCCAGCAGCTTGGGACAGAATCAGCCCCAGCATTTT.

The V call is TRBV5-4, the J call TRBJ1-6; D is perhaps TRBD1 (6 bases). This CDR3 is built from 15 residues. Trimming took 0 bases from V and 8 from J, leaving 12 bases between them. Germline lookup yields CDR1 SGHNT and CDR2 YYREEE (reference sequence). CDR3 sequence (DNA): TGTGCCAGCAGCTTGGGTCACAGGGATTATTCACCCCTCCACTTT. This sequence encodes CASSLGHRDYSPLHF.

The chain uses TRBV5-5 and TRBJ1-1, with D hard to call. Deletions cut 0 bases from V and 8 bases from J, with 11 bases between. This CDR3 comprises 13 residues. Per the germline V gene, CDR1 is SGHKS and CDR2 is YYEKEE (reference sequence). The CDR3 DNA reads as TGTGCCAGCAGCTTGGTCGCAGATATCGAAGCTTTCTTT. Residues: CASSLVADIEAFF.

V and J are TRBV7-9 and TRBJ2-2, with 8 bases lining up with TRBD1. CDR1 is SEHNR, CDR2 FQNEAQ, per germline (reference sequence). After removal of 5 bases from V and 7 bases from J, the junction contained 6 bases not matched to a gene. This CDR3 is 14 amino acids long. The CDR3 DNA reads TGTGCCAGCAGCCACCAGGGGGCCCACGGGGAGCTGTTTTTT. This encodes CASSHQGAHGELFF.

The chain has TRBV27 and TRBJ1-2, with a weak D call TRBD1 (5 bases). V was cut by 5 bases and J by 4 bases, with 17 bases left in between. In germline, CDR1 is MNHEY, CDR2 SMNVEV (reference sequence). This CDR3 has 15 residues. The CDR3 sequence is CASSPQLGTLYGYTF. The CDR3 region has the DNA TGTGCCAGCAGTCCTCAACTCGGGACTCTCTATGGCTACACCTTC.

The chain has TRBV5-1 and TRBJ2-1, with D possibly being TRBD2 (5 bases). Trimming stripped 4 bases from V and 7 bases from J, with 12 bases between. The germline V gene has CDR1 SGHRS and CDR2 YFSETQ. This CDR3 contains 13 residues. CDR3 sequence (DNA): TGCGCCAGCAGCCCCGGAGGTTGGAATGAGCAGTTCTTC. Translation gives CASSPGGWNEQFF.

V and J are TRBV6-5 and TRBJ2-5; TRBD2 agrees at 9 bases. The end of the DNA fits TRBJ2-7 better, so the J call may be wrong. Germline CDR1 is MNHEY and CDR2 is SVGAGI. The CDR3 contains 15 residues. The CDR3 nucleotides are TGTGCCAGCAGGCGGGCTAGCGGGGCTTACTACGAGCAGTACTTC. Translated, it gives CASRRASGAYYEQYF.

The chain uses TRBV29-1 and TRBJ1-5; no firm D call. V was pared by 7 bases and J by 7 bases, with 11 bases between. Germline values: CDR1 SQVTM, CDR2 ANQGSEA. The CDR3 loop spans 11 amino acids. CDR3 region: CSDRSRQPQHF. Written as DNA, the CDR3 is TGCAGCGACAGAAGTAGGCAGCCCCAGCATTTT.

The V and J genes are TRBV27 and TRBJ1-2, with TRBD1 identical over 7 bases. CDR3 length: 13 amino acids. V shed 6 bases, J shed 8 bases, and the junction held 9 bases outside the gene matches. In germline, CDR1 is MNHEY, CDR2 SMNVEV (reference sequence). Here the CDR3 DNA reads TGTGCCAGCAGATCAACAGGGGTTGCAGGCTACACCTTC. Residues: CASRSTGVAGYTF.

This chain uses TRBV28 with TRBJ2-7, with 9 bases lining up with TRBD1. Losses at the gene ends were 2 bases for V and 3 bases for J; bases not matched to a gene: 2. Per germline, CDR1 MDHEN and CDR2 SYDVKM. The length of the CDR3 is 14 residues. As DNA, the CDR3 is TGTGCCAGCAGTTTAGGGACAGGGTTCTACGAGCAGTACTTC. It codes for CASSLGTGFYEQYF. The full variable domain, rest sourced from reference TRBV28 and TRBJ2-7, is DVKVTQSSRYLVKRTGEKVFLECVQDMDHENMFWYRQDPGLGLRLIYFSYDVKMKEKGDIPEGYSVSREKKERFSLILESASTNQTSMYLCASSLGTGFYEQYFGPGTRLTVT.

This chain uses TRBV10-2 with TRBJ2-7; 7 nucleotides line up with TRBD1. The CDR3 runs to 15 residues. Germline V lookup: CDR1 WSHSY, CDR2 SAAADI. After removal of 0 bases from V and 4 bases from J, the junction contained 6 bases not matched to a gene. For the CDR3, the DNA is TGCGCCAGCAGTGAGTCAAGAGGGGGCAGGTACGAGCAGTACTTC. Its translation is CASSESRGGRYEQYF.

The gene calls are TRBV5-1 and TRBJ1-2, with TRBD1 matching 9 bases. From germline, CDR1 is SGHRS and CDR2 YFSETQ. V shed 4 bases and J 7 bases; nucleotides not matched to a gene: 5. This CDR3 region has 13 residues. DNA of the CDR3: TGCGCCAGCAGCCAACAGGGGGCCGGTGGCTACACCTTC. Translation gives CASSQQGAGGYTF. The full variable domain, in which reference TRBV5-1 and TRBJ1-2 provide the parts outside the CDR3, is KAGVTQTPRYLIKTRGQQVTLSCSPISGHRSVSWYQQTPGQGLQFLFEYFSETQRNKGNFPGRFSGRQFSNSRSEMNVSTLELGDSALYLCASSQQGAGGYTFGSGTRLTVV.